This T cell receptor beta chain was found in a study of blood T cell repertoires in COVID-19. Between the trimmed V and J ends, which lost 3 bases and 5 bases, there was a span of 13 bases. Germline CDR1 SGHTA, CDR2 FQGNSA. This CDR3 is built from 14 residues. Here immunoSEQ multiplex PCR was the method, and the copy in TCRdb shows in-frame clones only, minus some. The sample has 350,000 to 400,000 clones, 80% to 90% seen once. This clone showed up just once. The sample was peripheral blood. This clonotype was obtained from a woman between 25 and 40 years old with COVID-19, enrolled during active disease. The chain has TRBV7-2 and TRBJ1-1; TRBD1 might be the D (6 bases). The CDR3 here is CASSLTRGRTEAFF. CDR3 in DNA: TGTGCCAGCAGCTTGACCAGGGGAAGGACTGAAGCTTTCTTT.